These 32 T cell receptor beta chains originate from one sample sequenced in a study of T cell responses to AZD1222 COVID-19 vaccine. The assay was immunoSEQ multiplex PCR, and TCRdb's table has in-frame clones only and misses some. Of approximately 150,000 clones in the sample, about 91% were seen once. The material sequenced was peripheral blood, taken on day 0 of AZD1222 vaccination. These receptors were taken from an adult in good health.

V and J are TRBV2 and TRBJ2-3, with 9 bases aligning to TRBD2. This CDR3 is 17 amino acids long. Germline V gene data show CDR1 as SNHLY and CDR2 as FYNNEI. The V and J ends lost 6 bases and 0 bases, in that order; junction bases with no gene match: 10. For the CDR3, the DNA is TGTGCCAGCAGCGCACGACTAGCGGCCCCTAGCACAGATACGCAGTATTTT. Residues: CASSARLAAPSTDTQYF. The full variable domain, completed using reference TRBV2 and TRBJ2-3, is EPEVTQTPSHQVTQMGQEVILRCVPISNHLYFYWYRQILGQKVEFLVSFYNNEISEKSEIFDDQFSVERPDGSNFTLKIRSTKLEDSAMYFCASSARLAAPSTDTQYFGPGTRLTVL.

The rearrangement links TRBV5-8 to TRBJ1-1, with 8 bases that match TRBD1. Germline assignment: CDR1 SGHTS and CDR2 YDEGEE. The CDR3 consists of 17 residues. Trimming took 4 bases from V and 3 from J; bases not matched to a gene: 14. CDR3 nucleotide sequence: TGTGCCAGCAGCCCAAGATCCTGGACAGGGCGCGACACTGAAGCTTTCTTT. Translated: CASSPRSWTGRDTEAFF.

This CDR3 is CASRQGTPNYGYTF. As DNA, the CDR3 is TGTGCCAGTCGTCAGGGGACACCTAACTATGGCTACACCTTC. This rearrangement joins TRBV19 to TRBJ1-2, with D maybe TRBD1 (6 bases). Trimming stripped 8 bases from V and 0 bases from J, with 13 bases between. CDR1 is LNHDA, CDR2 SQIVND, per germline (reference sequence). The CDR3 sequence is 14 residues long.

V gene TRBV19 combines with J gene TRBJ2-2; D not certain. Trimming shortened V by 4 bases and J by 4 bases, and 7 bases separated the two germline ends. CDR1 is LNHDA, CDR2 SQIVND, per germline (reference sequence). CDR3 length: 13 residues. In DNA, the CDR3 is TGTGCCAGTAGTACCCGCGGCACCGGGGAGCTGTTTTTT. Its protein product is CASSTRGTGELFF.

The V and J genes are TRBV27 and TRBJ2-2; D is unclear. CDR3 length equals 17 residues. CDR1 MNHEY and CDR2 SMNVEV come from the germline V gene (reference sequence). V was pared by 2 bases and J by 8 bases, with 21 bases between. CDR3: CASSLSPSVMGWGELFF. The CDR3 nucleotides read TGTGCCAGCAGTTTAAGCCCCAGCGTGATGGGATGGGGGGAGCTGTTTTTT.

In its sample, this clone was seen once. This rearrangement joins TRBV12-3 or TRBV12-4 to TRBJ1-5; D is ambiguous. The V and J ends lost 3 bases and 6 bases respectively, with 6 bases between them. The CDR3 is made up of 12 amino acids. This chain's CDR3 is CASSFRFQPQHF. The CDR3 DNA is TGTGCCAGCAGTTTTCGATTTCAGCCCCAGCATTTT.

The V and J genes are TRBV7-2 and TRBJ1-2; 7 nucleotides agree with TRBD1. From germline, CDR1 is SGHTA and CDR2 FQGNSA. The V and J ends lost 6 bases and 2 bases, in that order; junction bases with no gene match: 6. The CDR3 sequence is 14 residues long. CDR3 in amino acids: CASSRDRVNYGYTF. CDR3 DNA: TGTGCCAGCAGTCGAGACAGGGTCAACTATGGCTACACCTTC. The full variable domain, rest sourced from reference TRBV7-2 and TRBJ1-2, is GAGVSQSPSNKVTEKGKDVELRCDPISGHTALYWYRQSLGQGLEFLIYFQGNSAPDKSGLPSDRFSAERTGGSVSTLTIQRTQQEDSAVYLCASSRDRVNYGYTFGSGTRLTVV.

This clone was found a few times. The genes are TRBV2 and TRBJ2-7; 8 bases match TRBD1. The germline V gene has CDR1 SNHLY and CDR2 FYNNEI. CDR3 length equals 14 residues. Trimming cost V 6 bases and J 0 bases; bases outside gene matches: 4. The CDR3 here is CASRIGQGSYEQYF. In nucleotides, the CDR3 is TGTGCCAGCAGAATAGGACAGGGCTCCTACGAGCAGTACTTC. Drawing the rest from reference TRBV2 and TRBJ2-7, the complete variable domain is EPEVTQTPSHQVTQMGQEVILRCVPISNHLYFYWYRQILGQKVEFLVSFYNNEISEKSEIFDDQFSVERPDGSNFTLKIRSTKLEDSAMYFCASRIGQGSYEQYFGPGTRLTVT.

The CDR3 sequence is CAWGGQPYEQYF. The CDR3 DNA reads TGTGCCTGGGGCGGACAGCCCTACGAGCAGTACTTC. The gene calls are TRBV30 and TRBJ2-7, with D perhaps TRBD1 (6 bases). This CDR3 region has 12 residues. With 5 bases removed from V and 2 bases from J, the gap between germline ends came to 10 bases. Germline V lookup: CDR1 GTSNPN, CDR2 SVGIG (reference sequence).

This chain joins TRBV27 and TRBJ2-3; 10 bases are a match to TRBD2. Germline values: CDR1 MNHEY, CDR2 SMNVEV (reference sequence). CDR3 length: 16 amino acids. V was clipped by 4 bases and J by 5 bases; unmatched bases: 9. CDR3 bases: TGTGCCAGCAGTTCAATAGCGGGAGGAGGAAGAGATACGCAGTATTTT. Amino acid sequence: CASSSIAGGGRDTQYF.

CDR3 protein: CASSFSRGLGNNEQFF. CDR3 nucleotide sequence: TGTGCCAGCAGCTTTAGCAGGGGACTAGGGAACAATGAGCAGTTCTTC. The J gene is TRBJ2-1, the V gene TRBV7-9, with TRBD2 matching 8 bases. CDR3 length: 16 amino acids. V was pared by 3 bases and J by 5 bases, with 9 bases of the junction left unmatched. Germline CDR1 is SEHNR and CDR2 is FQNEAQ (reference sequence).

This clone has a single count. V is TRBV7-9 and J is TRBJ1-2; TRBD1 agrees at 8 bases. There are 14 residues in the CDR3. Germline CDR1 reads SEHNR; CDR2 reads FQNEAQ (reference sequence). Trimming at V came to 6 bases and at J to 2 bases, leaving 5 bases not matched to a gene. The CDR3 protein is CASRGDRGNYGYTF. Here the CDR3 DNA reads TGTGCCAGCAGGGGAGACAGGGGCAACTATGGCTACACCTTC.

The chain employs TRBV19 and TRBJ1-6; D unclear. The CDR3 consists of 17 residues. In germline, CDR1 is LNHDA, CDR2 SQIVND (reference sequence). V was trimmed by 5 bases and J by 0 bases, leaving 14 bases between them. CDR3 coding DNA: TGTGCCAGTAGTTCGAGACTGCAGAGCTCCTATAATTCACCCCTCCACTTT. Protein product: CASSSRLQSSYNSPLHF.

This CDR3 is CSASRDTGYTF. The CDR3 coding sequence is TGCAGTGCTAGCAGGGATACTGGCTACACCTTC. The genes are TRBV20-1 and TRBJ1-2; a possible D gene is TRBD1 (5 bases). Germline-derived CDR1 and CDR2 are DFQATT and SNEGSKA (reference sequence). Trimming removed 3 bases from V and 7 bases from J, with 9 bases in between. This CDR3 is 11 amino acids long.

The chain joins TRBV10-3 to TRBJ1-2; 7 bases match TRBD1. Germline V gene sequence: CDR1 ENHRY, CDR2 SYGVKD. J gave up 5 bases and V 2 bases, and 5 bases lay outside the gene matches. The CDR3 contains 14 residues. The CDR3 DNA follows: TGTGCCATCAGTGAGCAGACAGGGTGGTATGGCTACACCTTC. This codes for CAISEQTGWYGYTF.

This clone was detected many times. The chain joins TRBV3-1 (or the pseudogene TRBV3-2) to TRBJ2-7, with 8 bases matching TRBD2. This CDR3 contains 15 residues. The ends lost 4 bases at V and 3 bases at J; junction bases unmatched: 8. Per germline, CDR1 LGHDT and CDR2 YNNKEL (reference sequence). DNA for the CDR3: TGTGCCAGCAGCCCTGGCCGACTAGCGAACTACGAGCAGTACTTC. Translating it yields CASSPGRLANYEQYF.

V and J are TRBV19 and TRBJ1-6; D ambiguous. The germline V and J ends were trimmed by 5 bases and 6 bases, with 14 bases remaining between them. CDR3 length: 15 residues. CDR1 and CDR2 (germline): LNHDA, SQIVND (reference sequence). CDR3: CASSVRSQRNSPLHF. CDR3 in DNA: TGTGCCAGTAGTGTCAGAAGCCAACGTAATTCACCCCTCCACTTT. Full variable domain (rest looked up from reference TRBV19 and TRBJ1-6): DGGITQSPKYLFRKEGQNVTLSCEQNLNHDAMYWYRQDPGQGLRLIYYSQIVNDFQKGDIAEGYSVSREKKESFPLTVTSAQKNPTAFYLCASSVRSQRNSPLHFGNGTRLTVT.

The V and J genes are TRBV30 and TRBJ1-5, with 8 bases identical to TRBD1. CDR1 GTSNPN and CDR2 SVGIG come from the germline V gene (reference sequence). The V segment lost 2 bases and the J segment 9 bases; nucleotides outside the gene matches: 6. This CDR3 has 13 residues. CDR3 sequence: CAWSRQGLGPQHF. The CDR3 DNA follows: TGTGCCTGGAGTCGACAGGGGTTGGGGCCCCAGCATTTT.

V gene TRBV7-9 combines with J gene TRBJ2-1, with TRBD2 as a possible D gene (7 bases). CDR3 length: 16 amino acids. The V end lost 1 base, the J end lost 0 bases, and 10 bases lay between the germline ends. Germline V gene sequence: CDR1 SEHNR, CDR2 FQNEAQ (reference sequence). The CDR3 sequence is CASSLGAGASYNEQFF. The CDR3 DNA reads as TGTGCCAGCAGCTTAGGGGCGGGGGCCTCCTACAATGAGCAGTTCTTC.

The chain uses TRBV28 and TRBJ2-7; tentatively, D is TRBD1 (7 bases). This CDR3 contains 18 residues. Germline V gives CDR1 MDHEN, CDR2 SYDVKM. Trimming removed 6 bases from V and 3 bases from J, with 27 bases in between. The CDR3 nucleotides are TGTGCCAGCAGGCAAAATGGGGGGTTGTCAGGGGGACTCTACGAGCAGTACTTC. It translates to CASRQNGGLSGGLYEQYF.

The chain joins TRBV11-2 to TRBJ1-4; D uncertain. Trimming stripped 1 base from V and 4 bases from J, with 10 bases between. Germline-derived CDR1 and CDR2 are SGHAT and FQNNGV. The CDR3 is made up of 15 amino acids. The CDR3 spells CASSLVDWGNEKLFF. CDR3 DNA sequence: TGTGCCAGCAGCTTAGTAGATTGGGGTAATGAAAAACTGTTTTTT.

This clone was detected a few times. CDR3 coding DNA: TGTGCCAGCAGCTACGGAGGGACAGTTAACACCGGGGAGCTGTTTTTT. Translated: CASSYGGTVNTGELFF. This chain links TRBV6-5 with TRBJ2-2; TRBD1 is a possible D gene (7 bases). The CDR3 extends over 16 amino acids. The V end was cut by 6 bases, the J end by 2 bases, with 16 bases between. Germline CDR1 MNHEY, CDR2 SVGAGI.

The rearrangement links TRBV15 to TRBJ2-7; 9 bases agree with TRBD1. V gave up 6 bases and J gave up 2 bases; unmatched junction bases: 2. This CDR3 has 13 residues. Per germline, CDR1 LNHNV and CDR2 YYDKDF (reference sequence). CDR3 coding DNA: TGTGCCACCAGAGGGGACAGGGCCTACGAGCAGTACTTC. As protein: CATRGDRAYEQYF.

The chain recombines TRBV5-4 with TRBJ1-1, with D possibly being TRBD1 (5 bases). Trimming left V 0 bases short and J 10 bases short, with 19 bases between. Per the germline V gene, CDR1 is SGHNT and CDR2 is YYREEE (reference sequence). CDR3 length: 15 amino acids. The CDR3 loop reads CASSLAGRPGGIAFF. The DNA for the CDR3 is TGTGCCAGCAGCTTGGCGGGCCGTCCGGGGGGGATAGCTTTCTTT.

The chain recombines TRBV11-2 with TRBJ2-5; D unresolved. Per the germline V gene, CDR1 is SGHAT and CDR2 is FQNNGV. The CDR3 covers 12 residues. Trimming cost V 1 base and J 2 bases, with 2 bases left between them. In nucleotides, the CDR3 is TGTGCCAGCAGCTTAGGTCAAGAGACCCAGTACTTC. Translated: CASSLGQETQYF. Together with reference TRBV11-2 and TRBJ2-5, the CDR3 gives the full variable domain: EAGVAQSPRYKIIEKRQSVAFWCNPISGHATLYWYQQILGQGPKLLIQFQNNGVVDDSQLPKDRFSAERLKGVDSTLKIQPAKLEDSAVYLCASSLGQETQYFGPGTRLLVL.

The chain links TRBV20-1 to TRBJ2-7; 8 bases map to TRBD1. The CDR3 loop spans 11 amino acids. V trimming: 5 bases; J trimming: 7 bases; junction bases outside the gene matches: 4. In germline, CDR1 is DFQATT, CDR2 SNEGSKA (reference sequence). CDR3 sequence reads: CSAPTGVEQYF. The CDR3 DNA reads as TGCAGTGCTCCGACAGGGGTTGAGCAGTACTTC.

For the CDR3, the DNA is TGCGCCAGCAGCCTGCTTAAAAGTGGCACTGAAGCTTTCTTT. Translated: CASSLLKSGTEAFF. This sequence joins TRBV4-3 and TRBJ1-1; D remains ambiguous. V was cut by 4 bases and J by 4 bases, with 13 bases left in between. The CDR3 loop spans 14 amino acids. CDR1 LGHNA and CDR2 YSLEER come from the germline V gene.

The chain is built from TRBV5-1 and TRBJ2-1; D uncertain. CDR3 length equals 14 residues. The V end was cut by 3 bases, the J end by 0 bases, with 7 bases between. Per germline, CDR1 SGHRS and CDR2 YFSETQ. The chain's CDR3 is CASSSVSSYNEQFF. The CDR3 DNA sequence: TGCGCCAGCAGCTCCGTTAGCTCCTACAATGAGCAGTTCTTC.

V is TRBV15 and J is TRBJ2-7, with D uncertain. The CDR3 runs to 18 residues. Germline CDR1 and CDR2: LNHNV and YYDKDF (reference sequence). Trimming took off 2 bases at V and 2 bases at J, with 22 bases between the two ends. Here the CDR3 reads CATSRLSAVFSSAYEQYF. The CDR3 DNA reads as TGTGCCACCAGCAGACTTTCGGCCGTTTTCTCATCAGCCTACGAGCAGTACTTC.

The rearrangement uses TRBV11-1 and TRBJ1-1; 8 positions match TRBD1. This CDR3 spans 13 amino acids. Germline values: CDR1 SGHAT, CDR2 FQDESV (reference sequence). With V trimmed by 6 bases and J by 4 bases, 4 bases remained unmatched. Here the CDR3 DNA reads TGTGCCAGCAGAGGACAGGGTGGCACTGAAGCTTTCTTT. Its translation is CASRGQGGTEAFF.

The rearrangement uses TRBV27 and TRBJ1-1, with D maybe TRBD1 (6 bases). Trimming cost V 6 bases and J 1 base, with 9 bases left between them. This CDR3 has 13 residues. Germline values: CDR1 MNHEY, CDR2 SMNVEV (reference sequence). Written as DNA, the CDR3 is TGTGCCAGCAGCCCGACAGGGAACACTGAAGCTTTCTTT. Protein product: CASSPTGNTEAFF.

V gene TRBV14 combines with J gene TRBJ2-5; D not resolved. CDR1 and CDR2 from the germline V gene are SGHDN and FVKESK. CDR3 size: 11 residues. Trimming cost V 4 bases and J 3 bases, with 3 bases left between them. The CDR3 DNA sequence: TGTGCCAGCAGCCGGGAAGAGACCCAGTACTTC. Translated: CASSREETQYF.